These 4 T cell receptor beta chains share one sample of origin, sequenced in a study of blood T cell repertoires in COVID-19. Measured with immunoSEQ multiplex PCR; TCRdb has only the in-frame clones, and not every one. The data show 150,000 or so clones, 65% to 90% seen once. Sequences were obtained from peripheral blood. The source of these receptors is a woman between 45 and 65 years old in a cohort sampled during active or convalescent COVID-19.

The chain is built from TRBV24-1 and TRBJ2-7; possibly TRBD1 for D (5 bases). Germline CDR1 reads KGHDR; CDR2 reads SFDVKD. Trimming shortened V by 5 bases and J by 3 bases, and 10 bases separated the two germline ends. The CDR3 covers 13 residues. CDR3 bases: TGTGCCACCAGTGGACAGAACTACTACGAGCAGTACTTC. Amino acids: CATSGQNYYEQYF.

This chain uses TRBV12-5 with TRBJ2-7, with 7 positions matching TRBD2. Germline CDR1 and CDR2: LGHNT and FRNRAP. CDR3 length: 14 residues. Losses at the gene ends were 7 bases for V and 2 bases for J; bases not matched to a gene: 8. CDR3 sequence (DNA): TGTGCTAGTGAAAGGACTAGGCCCCCCTACGAGCAGTACTTC. It is translated as CASERTRPPYEQYF.

This clone was recorded only once. This chain links TRBV27 with TRBJ1-3; D unresolved. Germline values: CDR1 MNHEY, CDR2 SMNVEV (reference sequence). The V and J ends lost 6 bases and 4 bases respectively, with 13 bases between them. There are 14 residues in the CDR3. CDR3 protein: CASRAGMWGNTIYF. The CDR3 DNA follows: TGTGCCAGCAGGGCGGGAATGTGGGGAAACACCATATATTTT.

This chain links TRBV5-1 with TRBJ2-1; D might be TRBD1 (6 bases). V was cut by 8 bases and J by 4 bases, with 19 bases left in between. The CDR3 is made up of 15 amino acids. Germline V gene data show CDR1 as SGHRS and CDR2 as YFSETQ. CDR3 nucleotides: TGCGCCAGTTCCTCGGGACACACGGGGTACAATGAGCAGTTCTTC. Protein product: CASSSGHTGYNEQFF.